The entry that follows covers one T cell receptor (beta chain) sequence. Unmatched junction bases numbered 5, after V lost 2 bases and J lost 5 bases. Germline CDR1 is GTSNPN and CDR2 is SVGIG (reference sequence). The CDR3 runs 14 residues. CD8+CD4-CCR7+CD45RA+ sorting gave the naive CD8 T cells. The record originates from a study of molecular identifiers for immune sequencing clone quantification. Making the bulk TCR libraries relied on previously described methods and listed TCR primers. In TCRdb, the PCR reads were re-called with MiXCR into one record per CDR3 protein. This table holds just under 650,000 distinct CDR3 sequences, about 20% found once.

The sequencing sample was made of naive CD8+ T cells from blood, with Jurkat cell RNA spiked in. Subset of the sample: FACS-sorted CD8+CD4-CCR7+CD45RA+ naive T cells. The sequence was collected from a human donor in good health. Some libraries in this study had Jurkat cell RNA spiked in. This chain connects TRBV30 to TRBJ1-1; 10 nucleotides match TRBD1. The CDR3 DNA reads TGTGCCTGGAGTTTCCCGGACAGGGGGACTGAAGCTTTCTTT. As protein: CAWSFPDRGTEAFF.